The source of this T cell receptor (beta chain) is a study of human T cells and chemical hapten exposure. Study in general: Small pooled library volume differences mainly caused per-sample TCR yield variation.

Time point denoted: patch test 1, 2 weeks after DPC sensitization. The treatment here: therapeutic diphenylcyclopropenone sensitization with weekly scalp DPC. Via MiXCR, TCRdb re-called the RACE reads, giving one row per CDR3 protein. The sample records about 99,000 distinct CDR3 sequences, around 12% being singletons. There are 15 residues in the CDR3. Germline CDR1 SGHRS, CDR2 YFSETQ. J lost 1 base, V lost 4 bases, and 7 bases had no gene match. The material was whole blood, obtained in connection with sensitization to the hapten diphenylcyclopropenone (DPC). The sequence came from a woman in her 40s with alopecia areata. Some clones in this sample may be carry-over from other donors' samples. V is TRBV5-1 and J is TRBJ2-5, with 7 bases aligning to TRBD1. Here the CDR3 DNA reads TGCGCCAGCAGCACAGGGGCGGATGGCCAAGAGACCCAGTACTTC. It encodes CASSTGADGQETQYF. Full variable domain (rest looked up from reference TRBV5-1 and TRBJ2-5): KAGVTQTPRYLIKTRGQQVTLSCSPISGHRSVSWYQQTPGQGLQFLFEYFSETQRNKGNFPGRFSGRQFSNSRSEMNVSTLELGDSALYLCASSTGADGQETQYFGPGTRLLVL.